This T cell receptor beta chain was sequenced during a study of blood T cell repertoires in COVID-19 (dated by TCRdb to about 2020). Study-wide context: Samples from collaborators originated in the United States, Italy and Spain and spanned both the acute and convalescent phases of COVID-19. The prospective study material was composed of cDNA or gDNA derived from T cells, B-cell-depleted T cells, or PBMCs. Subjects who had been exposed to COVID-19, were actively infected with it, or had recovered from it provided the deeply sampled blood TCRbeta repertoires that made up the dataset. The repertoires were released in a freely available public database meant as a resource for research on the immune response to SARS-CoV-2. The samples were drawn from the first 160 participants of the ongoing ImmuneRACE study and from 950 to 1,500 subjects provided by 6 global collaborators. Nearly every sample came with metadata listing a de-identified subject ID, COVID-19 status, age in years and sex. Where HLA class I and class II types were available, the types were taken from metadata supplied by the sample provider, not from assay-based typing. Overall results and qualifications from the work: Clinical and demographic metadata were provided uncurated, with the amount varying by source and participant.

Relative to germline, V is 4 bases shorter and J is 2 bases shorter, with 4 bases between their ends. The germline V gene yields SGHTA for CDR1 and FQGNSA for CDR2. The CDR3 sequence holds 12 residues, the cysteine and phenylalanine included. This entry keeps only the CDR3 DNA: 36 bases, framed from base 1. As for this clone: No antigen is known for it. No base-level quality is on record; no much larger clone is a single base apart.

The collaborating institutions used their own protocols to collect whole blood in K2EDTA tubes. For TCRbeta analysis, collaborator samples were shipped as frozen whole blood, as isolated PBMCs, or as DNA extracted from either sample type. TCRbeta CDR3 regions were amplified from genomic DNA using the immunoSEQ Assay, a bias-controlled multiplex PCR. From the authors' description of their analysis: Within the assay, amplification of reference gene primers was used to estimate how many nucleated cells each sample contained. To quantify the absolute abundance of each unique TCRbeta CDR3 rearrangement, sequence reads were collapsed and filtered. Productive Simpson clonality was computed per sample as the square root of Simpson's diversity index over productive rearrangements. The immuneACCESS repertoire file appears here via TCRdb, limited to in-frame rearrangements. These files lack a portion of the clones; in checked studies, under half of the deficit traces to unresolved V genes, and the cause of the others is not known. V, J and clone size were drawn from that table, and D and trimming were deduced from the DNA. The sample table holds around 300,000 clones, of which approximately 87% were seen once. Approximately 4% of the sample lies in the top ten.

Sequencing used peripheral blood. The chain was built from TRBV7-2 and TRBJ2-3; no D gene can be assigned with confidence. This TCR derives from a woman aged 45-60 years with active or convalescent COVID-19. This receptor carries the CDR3 CASSSHTDTQYF. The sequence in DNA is TGTGCCAGCAGCTCCCACACAGATACGCAGTATTTT.